This T cell receptor (beta chain) was documented in a study of T-cell memory formation after mild COVID-19. General study points: Later expanders leaned CD4+, whereas clones that contracted between day 15 and 85 were balanced CD4/CD8. Pre-infection memory showed some responding clones, and this suggested that cross-reactive memory joined. The study found contracting CD4+ clones mainly in CM and EM and contracting CD8+ clones in EMRA.

On this clonotype itself: Its antigen is still unknown.

The junction had 8 bases not matched to a gene; V was cut back by 6 bases and J by 5 bases. The CDR3 runs to 14 residues. Germline V CDR1 and CDR2: SEHNR, FQNEAQ (reference sequence). TCRdb passed the 5' RACE reads through MiXCR, listing each CDR3 protein once. The sample holds about 500,000 distinct CDR3 sequences; roughly 20% are singletons and the top ten take approximately 12%. The rearrangement uses TRBV7-9 and TRBJ2-7; TRBD1 agrees at 9 bases. The sequence was collected from an adult woman who had mild COVID-19 (a few samples of this study predate the infection). Cell type and time point are not known. Sequencing input: PBMCs or a T cell subset sorted from them (not recorded which). Written as DNA, the CDR3 is TGTGCCAGCAGTTACGGGACAGGGTACGACGAGCAGTACTTC. The encoded protein is CASSYGTGYDEQYF.